This TCR beta chain was sequenced for a study of blood T cell repertoires in COVID-19. Study background: The study drew acute and convalescent COVID-19 samples from the United States, Italy and Spain. The cDNA or gDNA used as material had been derived from T cells, B-cell-depleted T cells, or PBMCs.

The assay was immunoSEQ multiplex PCR, and TCRdb's table has in-frame clones only and misses some. Among about 280,000 clones listed, 85% were seen once. Germline values: CDR1 LGHDT, CDR2 YNNKEL (reference sequence). Trimming removed 0 bases from V and 3 bases from J, with 3 bases in between. This CDR3 contains 13 residues. As concerns this clone: In the same sample, other DNA sequences code for this CDR3.

Sequencing was carried out using PBMCs or T cells enriched from blood (not recorded which). The chain links TRBV3-1 (or the pseudogene TRBV3-2) to TRBJ1-5; D is uncertain. The receptor was isolated from a woman aged 45 to 65 who had recovered from COVID-19. The CDR3 is CASSQDLNQPQHF. The CDR3 nucleotides are TGTGCCAGCAGCCAAGACCTCAATCAGCCCCAGCATTTT.